A single sample is the source of the 22 T cell receptor beta chains below, sequenced in a study of blood T cells in healthy people across ages (dated by TCRdb to about 2015). The library was made by 5' RACE. Sequenced on an Illumina HiSeq 2500. A second PCR of about 7 to 12 cycles was performed with a sample-barcoded 5' primer and a J-beta primer mix. TCRdb trimmed the raw reads at Q25, called clones with MiXCR and kept productive beta chains. Rows with a matching CDR3 protein are joined into one entry that keeps the most common DNA and genes. The sample includes some 900,000 distinct CDR3 sequences, with about 48% observed a single time. Clones ranked in the top ten supply around 15% of the sample. Material for sequencing was blood. Receptors were obtained from a man younger than 40 in good health.

This chain joins TRBV20-1 and TRBJ1-2; a possible D gene is TRBD1 (6 bases). The CDR3 totals 13 residues. Germline CDR1 and CDR2: DFQATT and SNEGSKA (reference sequence). The V gene lost 3 bases and the J gene lost 3 bases, with 11 bases spanning the gap. The CDR3 DNA reads as TGCAGTGCTAGGGCAGGGGAGGACTATGGCTACACCTTC. This encodes CSARAGEDYGYTF.

The CDR3 sequence: CVPTHGTAATGELFF. The CDR3 region has the DNA TGTGTTCCCACTCACGGGACAGCGGCCACCGGGGAGCTGTTTTTT. V and J are TRBV25-1 and TRBJ2-2; 7 positions agree with TRBD1. The CDR3 consists of 15 residues. Germline loops: CDR1 MGHDK, CDR2 SYGVNS.

This sequence joins TRBV20-1 and TRBJ2-7; TRBD2 might be the D (6 bases). Near its end, the DNA agrees better with TRBJ2-5, so the J call may be wrong. Germline CDR1 DFQATT, CDR2 SNEGSKA (reference sequence). This CDR3 is built from 12 residues. This CDR3 reads CSVPAGQETQYF. CDR3 nucleotide sequence: TGCAGTGTCCCCGCGGGGCAAGAGACCCAGTACTTC.

The CDR3 nucleotides are TGCGCCAGCAGCCAACCCGGGACGGGGGGCAATGAGCAGTTCTTC. It codes for CASSQPGTGGNEQFF. This chain connects TRBV4-1 to TRBJ2-1; TRBD2 agrees at 7 bases. The germline CDR1 and CDR2 sequences are MGHRA and YSYEKL. The junction had 7 bases not matched to a gene; V was cut back by 2 bases and J by 6 bases. The CDR3 is 15 residues long.

The chain combines TRBV5-1 with TRBJ2-1; D may be TRBD2 (6 bases). Between the trimmed V and J ends, which lost 4 bases and 9 bases, there was a span of 11 bases. This CDR3 has 12 amino acids. CDR1 SGHRS and CDR2 YFSETQ come from the germline V gene. The CDR3 here is CASSPGLGEQFF. CDR3 DNA sequence: TGCGCCAGCAGCCCGGGACTGGGTGAGCAGTTCTTC. Full variable domain (outside the CDR3, taken from reference TRBV5-1 and TRBJ2-1): KAGVTQTPRYLIKTRGQQVTLSCSPISGHRSVSWYQQTPGQGLQFLFEYFSETQRNKGNFPGRFSGRQFSNSRSEMNVSTLELGDSALYLCASSPGLGEQFFGPGTRLTVL.

This clonotype was seen only a few times. The rearrangement links TRBV9 to TRBJ2-3; possible D gene TRBD1, 6 bases. Trimming removed 0 bases at V and 2 bases at J, with 13 bases between. Germline CDR1 SGDLS, CDR2 YYNGEE. The CDR3 spans 16 residues. This chain's CDR3 is CASSVVPGGPTDTQYF. Written as DNA, the CDR3 is TGTGCCAGCAGCGTAGTTCCTGGGGGCCCCACAGATACGCAGTATTTT.

This clonotype was detected only a few times. The chain recombines TRBV7-2 with TRBJ2-3; the match to TRBD2 covers 11 bases. V lost 0 bases, J lost 5 bases, and 7 bases stayed unmatched. CDR1 and CDR2 (germline): SGHTA, FQGNSA. The CDR3 spans 17 residues. The CDR3 reads CASSLAHLAGGGDTQYF. The CDR3 DNA is TGTGCCAGCAGCTTAGCCCATCTAGCGGGGGGTGGAGATACGCAGTATTTT. The whole variable domain, remainder taken from reference TRBV7-2 and TRBJ2-3, is GAGVSQSPSNKVTEKGKDVELRCDPISGHTALYWYRQSLGQGLEFLIYFQGNSAPDKSGLPSDRFSAERTGGSVSTLTIQRTQQEDSAVYLCASSLAHLAGGGDTQYFGPGTRLTVL.

This clonotype was recorded many times. The chain employs TRBV12-3 or TRBV12-4 and TRBJ2-7; a weak D match, TRBD2 (5 bases). The CDR3 totals 13 residues. V was shortened by 3 bases and J by 3 bases, with 9 bases between the two germline ends. The CDR3 region is CASSFGENYEQYF. The CDR3 DNA reads TGTGCCAGCAGTTTTGGGGAGAACTACGAGCAGTACTTC.

The chain combines TRBV7-2 with TRBJ1-2, with D possibly being TRBD1 (5 bases). The V gene's germline CDR1 is SGHTA and CDR2 FQGNSA. Trimming cost V 4 bases and J 6 bases, with 18 bases left between them. The CDR3 extends over 15 amino acids. The DNA for the CDR3 is TGTGCCAGCAGCTCCGCGGCGGCAGGCAGGGATGGCTACACCTTC. It encodes CASSSAAAGRDGYTF.

This clonotype has more than one count but fewer than ten. This chain links TRBV25-1 with TRBJ2-3, with 10 bases lining up with TRBD2. CDR3 length: 15 amino acids. Germline V lookup: CDR1 MGHDK, CDR2 SYGVNS. The ends lost 6 bases at V and 6 bases at J; junction bases unmatched: 9. The CDR3 reads CASRVAGGPVDTQYF. DNA of the CDR3: TGTGCCAGCAGAGTAGCGGGGGGTCCCGTCGATACGCAGTATTTT.

The sample holds a few counts of this clonotype. V and J are TRBV5-1 and TRBJ2-5; no reliable D call. Trimming took 2 bases from V and 1 from J, leaving 9 bases between them. CDR1 is SGHRS and CDR2 is YFSETQ in the germline V gene. The CDR3 has 14 residues. The CDR3, as DNA: TGCGCCAGCAGCTTACCCTGGGGCCAAGAGACCCAGTACTTC. Its protein is CASSLPWGQETQYF.

This chain's CDR3 is CASSLFAGVYQETQYF. The CDR3 nucleotides are TGTGCCAGCAGCTTATTCGCGGGGGTATACCAAGAGACCCAGTACTTC. The rearrangement uses TRBV7-2 and TRBJ2-5, with 7 bases aligning to TRBD2. In germline, CDR1 is SGHTA, CDR2 FQGNSA. The CDR3 totals 16 residues. With V trimmed by 2 bases and J by 0 bases, 6 bases remained unmatched. Full variable domain (missing parts from reference TRBV7-2 and TRBJ2-5): GAGVSQSPSNKVTEKGKDVELRCDPISGHTALYWYRQSLGQGLEFLIYFQGNSAPDKSGLPSDRFSAERTGGSVSTLTIQRTQQEDSAVYLCASSLFAGVYQETQYFGPGTRLLVL.

The rearrangement links TRBV20-1 to TRBJ2-5; D possibly corresponds to TRBD1 (5 bases). The J call may be wrong; the DNA end is better matched by TRBJ2-7. This CDR3 has 14 residues. Germline V gene data show CDR1 as DFQATT and CDR2 as SNEGSKA (reference sequence). The CDR3 bases are TGCAGTAGTATGGTTACAGGCATCCATGACGAGCAGTACTTC. It codes for CSSMVTGIHDEQYF.

This chain connects TRBV11-3 to TRBJ1-1; D remains ambiguous. The CDR3 sequence is 14 residues long. The germline CDR1 and CDR2 sequences are SGHNT and YENEEA. V was clipped by 3 bases and J by 1 base, with 9 bases between them. Written as DNA, the CDR3 is TGTGCCAGCAGCTTCCCGGGCCCGAACACTGAAGCTTTCTTT. Its protein is CASSFPGPNTEAFF.

This clonotype came up once. The chain joins TRBV5-1 to TRBJ1-2; no reliable D call. Germline assignment: CDR1 SGHRS and CDR2 YFSETQ. This CDR3 is built from 15 residues. V was shortened by 1 base and J by 6 bases, with 16 bases between the two germline ends. CDR3 DNA sequence: TGCGCCAGCAGCTTGCAATTCGGAGGGATTGATGGCTACACCTTC. It specifies CASSLQFGGIDGYTF.

On this clonotype: One base away lies a much larger clone, so this may be a sequencing read error. J is TRBJ2-1 and V is TRBV27; 11 nucleotides agree with TRBD1. Germline V CDR1 and CDR2: MNHEY, SMNVEV (reference sequence). The CDR3 is 15 residues long. V trimming: 4 bases; J trimming: 6 bases; junction bases outside the gene matches: 5. Here the CDR3 DNA reads TGTGCCAGCAGTTCCACCGGGACAGGGGGCAATGAGCAGTTCTTC. Residues: CASSSTGTGGNEQFF.

V is TRBV4-2 and J is TRBJ2-7, with D possibly TRBD1 on 6 matching bases. The germline V gene has CDR1 LGHNA and CDR2 YNFKEQ. V lost 4 bases and J lost 5, with 15 bases in between. This CDR3 is built from 14 residues. The chain's CDR3 is CASSLGHGAHEQYF. CDR3 in DNA: TGTGCCAGCAGCCTGGGACACGGGGCACACGAGCAGTACTTC.

The chain employs TRBV10-3 and TRBJ1-5; tentatively, D is TRBD1 (5 bases). The V and J ends lost 0 bases and 4 bases respectively, with 7 bases between them. The CDR3 is made up of 14 amino acids. The germline CDR1 and CDR2 sequences are ENHRY and SYGVKD. The CDR3 region has the DNA TGTGCCATCAGTGAGTCGAAGGGGAATCAGCCCCAGCATTTT. Translating gives CAISESKGNQPQHF.

The chain joins TRBV11-2 to TRBJ2-3, with TRBD1 matching 8 bases. This CDR3 region has 13 residues. With 5 bases clipped from V and 5 bases from J, the junction kept 3 bases outside the gene matches. Germline V gene lookup returns CDR1 SGHAT and CDR2 FQNNGV. The DNA for the CDR3 is TGTGCCAGCAGCCCGACAGGGGAAGATACGCAGTATTTT. This sequence encodes CASSPTGEDTQYF.

V is TRBV3-1 and J is TRBJ2-1, with 16 bases that match TRBD2. CDR3 length: 17 residues. The germline CDR1 and CDR2 sequences are LGHDT and YNNKEL (reference sequence). The V gene end was trimmed by 3 bases and the J gene end by 10 bases; junction bases not matched to a gene: 9. The CDR3 region has the DNA TGTGCCAGCAGCCATACCACCGGGACTAGCGGGGGGGTCGAGCAGTTCTTC. This sequence encodes CASSHTTGTSGGVEQFF.

This clonotype was picked up a small number of times. V usage is TRBV5-6 and J usage is TRBJ2-7; no definite D call. CDR1 and CDR2 (germline): SGHDT, YYEEEE. V was clipped by 4 bases and J by 6 bases, with 20 bases between them. This CDR3 comprises 15 residues. The CDR3 sequence: CASSPPTLLGFEQYF. The CDR3 DNA is TGTGCCAGCAGCCCACCGACACTTCTTGGCTTCGAGCAGTACTTC.

This clonotype turned up a few times. The CDR3 is CASSQVVGWDQPQHF. Here the CDR3 DNA reads TGCGCCAGCAGCCAAGTTGTAGGATGGGATCAGCCCCAGCATTTT. The J gene is TRBJ1-5, the V gene TRBV4-1; D gene ambiguous. Per germline, CDR1 MGHRA and CDR2 YSYEKL. This CDR3 is built from 15 residues. Between the trimmed V and J ends, which lost 1 base and 5 bases, there was a span of 12 bases.